This TCR beta chain was recovered during a study of graft-versus-host responses after intestinal transplantation. Study in general: Recipients received multivisceral, liver-intestinal, or isolated intestinal transplants. General observations from the study: Declining HvG levels early post-transplant were linked to peak circulating GvH clone levels.

Regarding this clone: What it binds is unknown.

CDR1 is MNHNS, CDR2 SASEGT, per germline. V was clipped by 1 base and J by 4 bases; unmatched bases: 3. The CDR3 has 14 residues. Sequencing was performed with immunoSEQ multiplex PCR; in TCRdb, only in-frame clones are kept and a portion is missing. The sample gives around 100,000 clones, over 75% of which show up once; approximately 0.88% is in the top ten. The chain links TRBV6-1 to TRBJ2-5; 7 bases agree with TRBD1. Sequences were derived from unstimulated CD4+ T cells sorted from spleen or lymph node cells, sampled before intestinal transplant. The sequence was collected from a human donor who received an intestinal transplant. CDR3 nucleotides: TGTGCCAGCAGTGAAGTACAGGGGTTAGAGACCCAGTACTTC. It specifies CASSEVQGLETQYF.